This T cell receptor beta chain was observed in a study of T-cell reconstitution after alpha-beta-depleted transplantation in children. This sample's TCRbeta library carried unique molecular identifier barcodes. From the PCR reads, TCRdb called clonotypes with MiXCR, one entry per CDR3 protein. The sample comprises some 520,000 distinct CDR3 sequences, about 31% of which are singletons, and around 2.5% rests with the top ten. The starting material was PBMCs from the stem cell graft donor, obtained from the stem cell graft. The sequence came from a human donor who donated a stem cell graft to a child with aplastic anemia.

CDR3 region: CSASRTGSYNEQFF. The DNA for the CDR3 is TGCAGTGCTAGCCGGACGGGCTCCTACAATGAGCAGTTCTTC. This chain links TRBV20-1 with TRBJ2-1; D not resolved. The CDR3 length is 14 residues. CDR1 DFQATT and CDR2 SNEGSKA come from the germline V gene (reference sequence). Trimming shortened V by 3 bases and J by 0 bases, and 9 bases separated the two germline ends.